The 29 T cell receptor beta chains given below trace back to one sample, sequenced in a study of tumor-infiltrating lymphocytes in primary liver carcinoma. Unsorted bulk tissue (roughly 19-31 mg) underwent RNA and DNA co-extraction. TCR beta cDNA came from about 0.45 ug total RNA, primed with a constant-region primer. ARM-PCR was slightly modified, and three nested multiplex PCR rounds with it gave rise to the TCR beta libraries. PCR rounds one and two used TRBV1-TRBV30 forward primers with a C-beta reverse primer for 10 cycles each. MiXCR was run by TCRdb on the multiplex PCR reads, yielding one entry per CDR3 protein. The table lists some 64,000 distinct CDR3 sequences, about 65% of them singletons. The sample comprised liver tumor tissue from sampling region 4. Subset here: tumor region T4, right-lateral pole. These receptors all stem from a man between 35 and 55 years old with primary liver carcinoma and hepatitis B virus infection.

As concerns this clonotype: Since the CDR3 does not end with the conserved phenylalanine or tryptophan, this likely comes from a read error. No DNA is shown, since the ends of the CDR3 on it are uncertain; the CDR3 is the one TCRdb lists. The rearrangement uses TRBV6-2 or TRBV6-3 and TRBJ1-1; TRBD1, the table's D call, was not compared with the DNA. The CDR3 spans 12 residues, counting both ends. Germline V gives CDR1 MNHEY, CDR2 SVGEGT. CDR3 sequence reads: CASGTRNTEAFS.

This clonotype was counted a single time. The junction does not match germline at one end; this may be a read error. CDR3 DNA: TGCAGTGTCGGGGGAGGGAACTATGCCTACACCTTC. Translated, it gives CSVGGGNYAYTF. The chain links TRBV29-1 to TRBJ1-2, with D tentatively TRBD1 (5 bases). The germline V gene encodes CDR1 SQVTM and CDR2 ANQGSEA. The CDR3 covers 12 residues. The entire variable domain, with the rest obtained from reference TRBV29-1 and TRBJ1-2, is as follows: SAVISQKPSRDICQRGTSLTIQCQVDSQVTMMFWYRQQPGQSLTLIATANQGSEATYESGFVIDKFPISRPNLTFSTLTVSNMSPEDSSIYLCSVGGGNYAYTFGSGTRLTVV.

In its sample, this clonotype was seen once. The conserved phenylalanine or tryptophan normally closing the CDR3 is absent here, so this likely arose from a read error. The J gene is TRBJ2-2, the V gene TRBV6-6; no clear D. The CDR3 has 12 amino acids. Germline CDR1 and CDR2: MNHNY and SVGAGI (reference sequence). CDR3 sequence: CASNKNTRELFS. Here the CDR3 DNA reads TGTGCCAGCAATAAGAACACCAGGGAGCTGTTTTCT.

At least ten counts were recorded for this clonotype. Germline is not matched at one junction end, which may reflect a read error. J is TRBJ2-7 and V is TRBV11-1, with D unresolved. The CDR3 is made up of 13 amino acids. Looked up from germline, CDR1 is SGHAT and CDR2 is FQDESV (reference sequence). The DNA for the CDR3 is TGTGCCAGCAGGGAGAAGCGATCCTACGTGCAGTACTTC. Encoded protein: CASREKRSYVQYF.

This clonotype was seen a single time. One end of the junction fails to match germline, which may point to a read error. The CDR3 DNA is TGTGGCAGCAGCCCGGACTTTCGTAGGCGCGAGCAGTACTTC. Translated: CGSSPDFRRREQYF. This sequence joins TRBV14 and TRBJ2-7, with D maybe TRBD2 (5 bases). The germline CDR1 and CDR2 sequences are SGHDN and FVKESK. This CDR3 contains 14 residues.

As concerns this clonotype: Just one base apart from a much larger clone, this may be a read error. This CDR3 fails to terminate in the conserved phenylalanine or tryptophan, so it likely reflects a read error. V usage is TRBV11-3 and J usage is TRBJ2-2; D is ambiguous. The germline gives CDR1 SGHNT, CDR2 YENEEA. Trimming took 7 bases from V and 3 from J, leaving 9 bases between them. The CDR3 runs to 13 residues. This CDR3 reads CASTFWDTGELFS. CDR3 DNA: TGTGCCAGCACCTTTTGGGACACCGGGGAGCTGTTTTCT.

On this clonotype itself: A much larger clone lies a single base off, so this may be a read error. This chain uses TRBV11-2 with TRBJ2-7, with D perhaps TRBD1 (6 bases). The CDR3 runs to 15 residues. Germline values: CDR1 SGHAT, CDR2 FQNNGV. CDR3 DNA: TGTGCCAGCGGCTTAACCCTAGTGGGGGCTAGCGAGCAGTACTTC. Translated, it gives CASGLTLVGASEQYF.

Concerning this clonotype: An end of the junction differs from the germline gene, which may be a read error. The chain employs TRBV24-1 and TRBJ2-6, with 8 bases matching TRBD1. The CDR3 spans 18 residues. Germline V lookup: CDR1 KGHDR, CDR2 SFDVKD. Here the CDR3 DNA reads TGTGCCACCAATGATACCGGGACAGGTGATTCTGGGGTCAACGTCCTGACTTTC. Its translation is CATNDTGTGDSGVNVLTF.

A remark on this clonotype: A read error is possible here, since a much larger clone lies one base away. This chain links TRBV4-1 with TRBJ1-2; D remains unclear. CDR1 MGHRA and CDR2 YSYEKL come from the germline V gene. The CDR3 covers 14 residues. The CDR3 here is CASNQVDPIGGYTF. The DNA for the CDR3 is TGCGCCAGCAACCAAGTCGACCCTATAGGGGGCTACACCTTC.

This clonotype has at least ten counts. The rearrangement uses TRBV30 and TRBJ1-1; no clear D. V dropped 6 bases and J dropped 3 bases, with 8 bases sitting between them. Germline V gene data show CDR1 as GTSNPN and CDR2 as SVGIG (reference sequence). This CDR3 has 11 residues. CDR3 in amino acids: CACPRDTEAFF. The CDR3 region has the DNA TGTGCCTGCCCCCGCGACACTGAAGCTTTCTTT.

As concerns this clonotype: Here the CDR3 omits its conserved ending phenylalanine or tryptophan, so a read error is the likely source. The limits of the CDR3 on the DNA are not certain, so only TCRdb's listed CDR3 is given. The CDR3: CASSQAVRLTETQYI. J is TRBJ2-5 and V is TRBV4-3; the table's D call, TRBD2, has no DNA check behind it. The V gene's germline CDR1 is LGHNA and CDR2 YSLEER. The CDR3 sequence runs 15 residues, both termini included.

On this clonotype itself: The junction and the germline gene differ at one end; a read error may be behind it. The CDR3 sequence: CIVGAPTGTQVVNYGYTF. The DNA for the CDR3 is TGCATCGTTGGGGCACCAACAGGAACTCAAGTGGTTAACTATGGCTACACCTTC. The chain is built from TRBV29-1 and TRBJ1-2, with a tentative D call TRBD1 (5 bases). CDR1 is SQVTM, CDR2 ANQGSEA, per germline. The CDR3 contains 18 residues.

Turning to this clonotype: A junction boundary mismatches the germline segment, possibly from a read error. The V and J genes are TRBV12-3 or TRBV12-4 and TRBJ1-2; D gene uncertain. The CDR3 extends over 14 amino acids. For the CDR3, the DNA is TGTACCAGCAGTTTTCGCGGGAGTAGCTATGGCTACACCTTC. Protein product: CTSSFRGSSYGYTF.

Concerning this clonotype: Lacking the conserved final phenylalanine or tryptophan, this CDR3 likely reflects a read error. This chain links TRBV28 with TRBJ2-7; the D gene is possibly TRBD1 (6 bases). Trimming removed 1 base from V and 6 bases from J, with 22 bases in between. Germline CDR1 and CDR2: MDHEN and SYDVKM. The CDR3 covers 17 residues. In DNA, the CDR3 is TGTGCCAGCAGTTTATTGGCCCCAGGGGAAGAACAGTGCGAGCAGTACCTC. Protein product: CASSLLAPGEEQCEQYL.

In regard to this clonotype: The conserved final phenylalanine or tryptophan is absent from the CDR3, which likely points to a read error. V gene TRBV11-2 combines with J gene TRBJ1-2; unclear D gene. The germline V and J ends were trimmed by 0 bases and 5 bases, with 7 bases remaining between them. The germline CDR1 and CDR2 sequences are SGHAT and FQNNGV. This CDR3 spans 13 amino acids. The CDR3 loop reads CASSLEGKYGYTL. DNA for the CDR3: TGTGCCAGCAGCTTAGAGGGGAAGTATGGCTACACCTTA.

This clonotype occurred a few times. A much larger clonotype is one base distant, so this may be a read error. The conserved final phenylalanine or tryptophan is absent from the CDR3, which likely points to a read error. The rearrangement joins TRBV6-1 to TRBJ2-1; tentatively, D is TRBD2 (5 bases). Trimming removed 7 bases from V and 2 bases from J, with 15 bases in between. Germline CDR1 MNHNS, CDR2 SASEGT. CDR3 length: 15 residues. CDR3 protein: CASTLERHTYNEQFL. CDR3 nucleotide sequence: TGTGCCAGCACCCTGGAGCGGCACACCTACAATGAGCAGTTCCTC.

A word on this clonotype: A junction boundary mismatches the germline segment, possibly from a read error. This chain joins TRBV14 and TRBJ2-3, with D perhaps TRBD2 (6 bases). CDR1 and CDR2 (germline): SGHDN, FVKESK. The length of the CDR3 is 14 residues. The CDR3 nucleotides are TGTGCCAGCAGCCTAGGTGGCGGGGTTGGGGAGCAGTTCTTT. It codes for CASSLGGGVGEQFF. Looking up the rest from reference TRBV14 and TRBJ2-3 gives the full variable domain: EAGVTQFPSHSVIEKGQTVTLRCDPISGHDNLYWYRRVMGKEIKFLLHFVKESKQDESGMPNNRFLAERTGGTYSTLKVQPAELEDSGVYFCASSLGGGVGEQFFGPGTRLTVL.

To note about this clonotype: Likely a read error: the CDR3 ends without its conserved phenylalanine or tryptophan. The DNA for the CDR3 is TGTGCCAGCATTTTCCCCCAGGGTGATTGGCACACCCGGGAGCTGTTTTTA. It is translated as CASIFPQGDWHTRELFL. The V and J genes are TRBV7-8 and TRBJ2-2; D is perhaps TRBD1 (5 bases). CDR1 and CDR2 from the germline V gene are SGHVS and FQNEAQ. CDR3 size: 17 residues.

The chain links TRBV6-5 to TRBJ1-4, with 7 bases lining up with TRBD1. CDR1 and CDR2 (germline): MNHEY, SVGAGI. The CDR3 is 15 amino acids. V was clipped by 4 bases and J by 7 bases; unmatched bases: 9. The DNA for the CDR3 is TGTGCCAGCAGTTGCTCGACAGGGAAAACTGAAAAACTGTTTTTT. Amino acid sequence: CASSCSTGKTEKLFF.

This rearrangement joins TRBV20-1 to TRBJ2-2, with 7 positions matching TRBD1. The CDR3 length is 15 residues. Germline-derived CDR1 and CDR2 are DFQATT and SNEGSKA (reference sequence). CDR3 sequence reads: CGPSPQGANTGELFF. For the CDR3, the DNA is TGCGGTCCTTCCCCGCAGGGGGCGAACACCGGGGAGCTGTTTTTT.

With regard to this clonotype: Germline and junction disagree at one end, which may indicate a read error. The chain employs TRBV13 and TRBJ1-3, with D tentatively TRBD1 (5 bases). CDR1 and CDR2 (germline): PRHDT, FYEKMQ (reference sequence). The CDR3 contains 14 residues. The CDR3 here is CASRDVRPGSTIYF. CDR3 DNA: TGTGCCAGCCGGGACGTGAGGCCAGGAAGCACCATATATTTT. Combining the CDR3 with reference TRBV13 and TRBJ1-3 gives the whole variable domain AAGVIQSPRHLIKEKRETATLKCYPIPRHDTVYWYQQGPGQDPQFLISFYEKMQSDKGSIPDRFSAQQFSDYHSELNMSSLELGDSALYFCASRDVRPGSTIYFGEGSWLTVV.

Comment on this clonotype: Likely a read error: the CDR3 ends without its conserved phenylalanine or tryptophan. The DNA is omitted, as the CDR3 cannot be located on it reliably, and the CDR3 follows TCRdb's listing. V usage is TRBV28 and J usage is TRBJ1-5; TRBD1 is the table's D call and was not checked against the DNA. 14 amino acids form the CDR3, both terminal residues included. CDR1 and CDR2 (germline): MDHEN, SYDVKM. The CDR3 loop is CASSRQVSNQPEHS.

This clonotype was seen many times. The chain carries TRBV4-2 and TRBJ1-1; D is undetermined. The V end was cut by 5 bases, the J end by 6 bases, with 16 bases between. The CDR3 is 14 amino acids. In germline, CDR1 is LGHNA, CDR2 YNFKEQ. The CDR3 protein is CASSTNQRGAEAFF. The CDR3 DNA follows: TGTGCCAGCAGCACAAACCAGAGAGGCGCTGAAGCTTTCTTT.

Concerning this clonotype: Given the absence of the conserved phenylalanine or tryptophan at the CDR3 end, a read error is likely. The chain carries TRBV29-1 and TRBJ2-1; D is uncertain. Trimming removed 7 bases from V and 7 bases from J, with 14 bases in between. This CDR3 contains 12 residues. Looked up from germline, CDR1 is SQVTM and CDR2 is ANQGSEA. Here the CDR3 DNA reads TGCAGCGCCCGCGCGTGCGGAAATGAGCAGTTCTGT. It specifies CSARACGNEQFC.

Note on this clonotype: One end of the junction does not line up with germline, which may come from a read error. The chain carries TRBV29-1 and TRBJ2-3, with no clear D. The length of the CDR3 is 14 residues. Germline V gives CDR1 SQVTM, CDR2 ANQGSEA. The CDR3 loop is CSVAVTESIDTQYF. The CDR3 coding sequence is TGCAGCGTTGCGGTAACAGAGAGCATAGATACGCAGTATTTT.

The rearrangement joins TRBV6-6 to TRBJ1-2; D gene ambiguous. The V end was cut by 10 bases, the J end by 3 bases, with 33 bases between. CDR1 is MNHNY, CDR2 SVGAGI, per germline (reference sequence). The CDR3 runs to 19 residues. The CDR3 DNA follows: TGTGCCACCACTCATGAAACGCATAGGACGACGAAAGGCTACTATGGCTACACCTTC. Protein sequence: CATTHETHRTTKGYYGYTF.

This clonotype was observed once. Here the CDR3 omits its conserved ending phenylalanine or tryptophan, so a read error is the likely source. The chain carries TRBV6-5 and TRBJ2-7; 7 bases map to TRBD2. This CDR3 is 14 amino acids long. Germline V gene data show CDR1 as MNHEY and CDR2 as SVGAGI. With V trimmed by 9 bases and J by 6 bases, 14 bases remained unmatched. The CDR3 region is CARNYAGELGEQYL. CDR3 nucleotide sequence: TGTGCCAGGAATTACGCGGGAGAGCTAGGCGAGCAGTACCTC.

This clonotype is a singleton in its sample. The junction departs from the called germline gene at one end, perhaps through a read error. The CDR3 bases are TGTACCAGCATCTTAGATCGGGTTTACGAGACCCAGTACTTC. This sequence encodes CTSILDRVYETQYF. The chain combines TRBV11-2 with TRBJ2-5; no reliable D call. Per germline, CDR1 SGHAT and CDR2 FQNNGV. The CDR3 is 14 residues long. Combining the CDR3 with reference TRBV11-2 and TRBJ2-5 gives the whole variable domain EAGVAQSPRYKIIEKRQSVAFWCNPISGHATLYWYQQILGQGPKLLIQFQNNGVVDDSQLPKDRFSAERLKGVDSTLKIQPAKLEDSAVYLCTSILDRVYETQYFGPGTRLLVL.

The J gene is TRBJ2-3, the V gene TRBV11-1; weak D call: TRBD2 (6 bases). Germline V gene lookup returns CDR1 SGHAT and CDR2 FQDESV (reference sequence). The V gene lost 8 bases and the J gene lost 15 bases, with 27 bases spanning the gap. The CDR3 is 14 residues long. Here the CDR3 DNA reads TGTGCCAGCGGCAATTGGGGGGAGGAAGATACACACTATTTT. Translated: CASGNWGEEDTHYF.